This T cell receptor beta chain comes out of a study of cytomegalovirus exposure and HLA in healthy donors. General observations from the study: The productive fraction for most TCR beta V segments was about 87% or about 30% in an earlier analysis.

Primers for the PCR totalled 60 Vbeta and 13 Jbeta. Authors' methods: An analysis performed later counted about 80 million unique TCR beta chains (approximately 10 million of them shared). Here immunoSEQ multiplex PCR was the method, and the copy in TCRdb shows in-frame clones only, minus some. V and J calls and clone size are as listed in that table; D and trimming were resolved from the DNA. Here the sample spans tens of thousands of clones, around 92% being singletons. On this clone: Its antigen is unidentified.

In germline, CDR1 is LNHDA, CDR2 SQIVND (reference sequence). The CDR3 totals 14 residues. Losses at the gene ends were 5 bases for V and 5 bases for J; bases not matched to a gene: 6. This clonotype was obtained from a young man in good health and CMV-seropositive. The sequencing sample was made of PBMCs. This chain links TRBV19 with TRBJ2-7; 10 bases align to TRBD2. DNA of the CDR3: TGTGCCAGTAGTGGGGGGACTAGCGTAGACGAGCAGTACTTC. This codes for CASSGGTSVDEQYF.